The text below deals with one TCR beta chain. The data are from a study of blood T cell repertoires in COVID-19. Germline V gene sequence: CDR1 MNHEY, CDR2 SVGAGI. The CDR3 extends over 15 amino acids. The V end was cut by 6 bases, the J end by 0 bases, with 14 bases between. Original methodology: By means of reference gene primer amplification, nucleated cell counts were estimated. TCRdb's table, derived via immunoSEQ multiplex PCR, lists solely in-frame clones and lacks some. The V and J calls and clone size were taken over from that table, and D and trimming were inferred from the DNA. The table includes about 100,000 clones, more than 75% detected once.

The sequencing input was peripheral blood. The J gene is TRBJ1-1, the V gene TRBV6-5, with D hard to call. This TCR was sampled from a human donor in a cohort sampled during active COVID-19. CDR3 sequence reads: CASSADLRMNTEAFF. The DNA of the CDR3 is TGTGCCAGCAGCGCCGACTTACGGATGAACACTGAAGCTTTCTTT.